Presented here are 10 T cell receptor beta chains from one specimen sequenced in a study of T cells in Graves' hyperthyroidism and ophthalmopathy. Amplification yielded TCR beta CDR3 regions, with RNA transcripts as the source. The primer set for the first-round RT-PCR of the TCR CDR3 was HTBI. A single record per CDR3 protein comes from TCRdb applying MiXCR to the multiplex PCR reads. The sample lists about 600,000 distinct CDR3 sequences; roughly 16% were seen once. The material sequenced was blood. The receptors were sampled from a woman between 40 and 50 years old with Graves' ophthalmopathy.

The V gene is TRBV3-1, the J gene TRBJ1-2; no definite D call. V was cut by 0 bases and J by 3 bases, with 8 bases left in between. Per germline, CDR1 LGHDT and CDR2 YNNKEL (reference sequence). The CDR3 is 14 amino acids. The CDR3 sequence is CASSQEGGDYGYTF. Written as DNA, the CDR3 is TGTGCCAGCAGCCAAGAGGGCGGAGACTATGGCTACACCTTC. The full variable domain, its missing parts supplied by reference TRBV3-1 and TRBJ1-2, is DTAVSQTPKYLVTQMGNDKSIKCEQNLGHDTMYWYKQDSKKFLKIMFSYNNKELIINETVPNRFSPKSPDKAHLNLHINSLELGDSAVYFCASSQEGGDYGYTFGSGTRLTVV.

This chain uses TRBV30 with TRBJ1-2; no clear D. There are 13 residues in the CDR3. V lost 0 bases, J lost 8 bases, and 13 bases lay in between. Looked up from germline, CDR1 is GTSNPN and CDR2 is SVGIG (reference sequence). Written as DNA, the CDR3 is TGTGCCTGGAGTGTAGGTTTCTCGGAAGGCTACACCTTC. Encoded protein: CAWSVGFSEGYTF.

This clonotype was recorded at least ten times. The CDR3 sequence: CASSLGRGSGFPFF. CDR3 DNA sequence: TGTGCCAGCAGCTTGGGCCGGGGAAGCGGTTTTCCGTTCTTC. The chain joins TRBV11-2 to TRBJ2-1, with D possibly TRBD2 on 5 matching bases. CDR3 length: 14 residues. From germline, CDR1 is SGHAT and CDR2 FQNNGV. The V end lost 3 bases, the J end lost 15 bases, and 21 bases lay between the germline ends.

This clonotype was detected many times. The chain recombines TRBV6-1 with TRBJ2-7; D remains unclear. Trimming took off 6 bases at V and 2 bases at J, with 11 bases between the two ends. The germline gives CDR1 MNHNS, CDR2 SASEGT. The CDR3 spans 13 residues. The CDR3 sequence is CASRTLVAYEQYF. The CDR3 DNA sequence: TGTGCCAGCAGGACCCTGGTGGCCTACGAGCAGTACTTC.

The chain employs TRBV5-1 and TRBJ2-5, with a tentative D call TRBD1 (5 bases). The CDR3 contains 13 residues. V lost 1 base and J lost 5, with 9 bases in between. In germline, CDR1 is SGHRS, CDR2 YFSETQ. DNA for the CDR3: TGCGCCAGCAGCTTGAGGGGAACGGAGACCCAGTACTTC. Its protein is CASSLRGTETQYF.

In this sample, this clonotype turned up a few times. This rearrangement joins TRBV5-4 to TRBJ2-3; D is undetermined. Trimming cost V 3 bases and J 0 bases, with 8 bases left between them. The CDR3 is 14 residues long. In germline, CDR1 is SGHNT, CDR2 YYREEE (reference sequence). The CDR3 nucleotides read TGTGCCAGCAGCTCCCCGAGTAGCACAGATACGCAGTATTTT. It codes for CASSSPSSTDTQYF. Drawing the rest from reference TRBV5-4 and TRBJ2-3, the complete variable domain is ETGVTQSPTHLIKTRGQQVTLRCSSQSGHNTVSWYQQALGQGPQFIFQYYREEENGRGNFPPRFSGLQFPNYSSELNVNALELDDSALYLCASSSPSSTDTQYFGPGTRLTVL.

This clonotype came up many times. V gene TRBV30 combines with J gene TRBJ1-6; a possible D gene is TRBD1 (6 bases). There are 13 residues in the CDR3. The V and J ends lost 8 bases and 9 bases respectively, with 17 bases between them. Germline lookup yields CDR1 GTSNPN and CDR2 SVGIG (reference sequence). CDR3 amino acids: CAGTTGWSSPLHF. In DNA, the CDR3 is TGTGCCGGAACCACAGGGTGGAGTTCACCCCTCCACTTT.

This clonotype has just a few counts. The rearrangement links TRBV10-3 to TRBJ2-5; 7 bases line up with TRBD1. The CDR3 sequence is 13 residues long. The germline CDR1 and CDR2 sequences are ENHRY and SYGVKD. With 6 bases clipped from V and 3 bases from J, the junction kept 4 bases outside the gene matches. The CDR3 DNA sequence: TGTGCCATCAGGGGGACAGTAGAAGAGACCCAGTACTTC. Translating it yields CAIRGTVEETQYF.

The rearrangement joins TRBV6-1 to TRBJ2-5; perhaps D is TRBD1 or TRBD2 (6 bases each). Per germline, CDR1 MNHNS and CDR2 SASEGT. The CDR3 contains 16 residues. V was trimmed by 1 base and J by 6 bases, leaving 18 bases between them. CDR3 sequence (DNA): TGTGCCAGCAGTGAAGAAGTTCAGGGGAGGATTAAGACCCAGTACTTC. Its protein product is CASSEEVQGRIKTQYF.

The sample holds many counts of this clonotype. This chain uses TRBV27 with TRBJ1-2, with 8 positions matching TRBD1. The CDR3 is 15 residues long. V trimming: 8 bases; J trimming: 3 bases; junction bases outside the gene matches: 11. The germline V gene has CDR1 MNHEY and CDR2 SMNVEV (reference sequence). The CDR3 DNA is TGTGCCAGCCGAACCTCAGGGGGCGGAGACTATGGCTACACCTTC. The encoded protein is CASRTSGGGDYGYTF.